This T cell receptor (beta chain) was sequenced during a study of cytomegalovirus exposure and HLA in healthy donors. Whole-study findings and limits: The authors considered a cluster of highly shared sequence variants likely to be a sequencing artifact. HLA allele associations emerged for roughly 17,000 TCR beta sequences in a later analysis, at 0.05 false discovery rate. Specific recognition of CMV antigens was confirmed in vitro for three chains (all CMV-associated).

Donors had nominal health at sampling but likely had unrecorded immune exposures. This clone was counted only a few times. Its antigen is currently unknown. PCR amplification relied on 60 Vbeta primers (plus 13 Jbeta primers). TCRdb's table, derived via immunoSEQ multiplex PCR, lists solely in-frame clones and lacks some. The sample contains 150,000 to 200,000 clones, roughly a tenth of which appear only once. Germline V CDR1 and CDR2: GTSNPN, SVGIG (reference sequence). J gave up 4 bases and V 2 bases, and 10 bases lay outside the gene matches. The CDR3 has 16 amino acids. The V call is TRBV30, the J call TRBJ2-1, with 8 bases aligning to TRBD2. The sequence was collected from a woman aged 25 to 39 in good health and CMV-seropositive. Sequencing was carried out using PBMCs. CDR3 nucleotide sequence: TGTGCCTGGAGTCCCTTAAGCGGGAGTGGTTACAATGAGCAGTTCTTC. It is translated as CAWSPLSGSGYNEQFF.